This T cell receptor (beta chain) came from a study of human T cells and chemical hapten exposure. Described time point: pre-sensitization, week 0. Treatment defined: therapeutic diphenylcyclopropenone sensitization with weekly scalp DPC. TCRdb processed the RACE reads anew with MiXCR; each CDR3 protein has one entry. The sample shows 270,000 or so distinct CDR3 sequences, approximately 8% of them seen only once. In its sample, this clonotype was seen a few times. V trimming: 4 bases; J trimming: 2 bases; junction bases outside the gene matches: 4. CDR3 length equals 16 residues. Germline V gene sequence: CDR1 KGHDR, CDR2 SFDVKD.

Here the sequenced sample was whole blood, taken in connection with sensitization to the hapten diphenylcyclopropenone (DPC). This receptor was identified in a man between 18 and 29 years old with alopecia areata. Some clones in this sample may be carry-over from other donors' samples. The chain links TRBV24-1 to TRBJ2-1, with 10 positions matching TRBD1. The CDR3 nucleotides read TGTGCCACCAGTGACCGGGACAGGGGACCCTACAATGAGCAGTTCTTC. It translates to CATSDRDRGPYNEQFF.